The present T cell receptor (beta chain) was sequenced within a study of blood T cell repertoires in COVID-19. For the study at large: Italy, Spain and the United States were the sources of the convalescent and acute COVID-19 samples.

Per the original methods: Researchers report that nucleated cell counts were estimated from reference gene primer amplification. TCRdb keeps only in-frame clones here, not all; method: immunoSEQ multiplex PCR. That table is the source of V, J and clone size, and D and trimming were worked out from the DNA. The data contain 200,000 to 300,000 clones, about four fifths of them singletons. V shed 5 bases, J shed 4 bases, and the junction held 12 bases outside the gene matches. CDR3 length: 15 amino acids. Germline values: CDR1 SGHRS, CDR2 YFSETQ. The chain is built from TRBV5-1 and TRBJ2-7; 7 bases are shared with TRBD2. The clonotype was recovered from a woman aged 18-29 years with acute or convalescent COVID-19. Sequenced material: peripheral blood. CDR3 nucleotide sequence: TGCGCCAGCAGTCCTGGGCGGGGGAATAAGTACGAGCAGTACTTC. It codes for CASSPGRGNKYEQYF.